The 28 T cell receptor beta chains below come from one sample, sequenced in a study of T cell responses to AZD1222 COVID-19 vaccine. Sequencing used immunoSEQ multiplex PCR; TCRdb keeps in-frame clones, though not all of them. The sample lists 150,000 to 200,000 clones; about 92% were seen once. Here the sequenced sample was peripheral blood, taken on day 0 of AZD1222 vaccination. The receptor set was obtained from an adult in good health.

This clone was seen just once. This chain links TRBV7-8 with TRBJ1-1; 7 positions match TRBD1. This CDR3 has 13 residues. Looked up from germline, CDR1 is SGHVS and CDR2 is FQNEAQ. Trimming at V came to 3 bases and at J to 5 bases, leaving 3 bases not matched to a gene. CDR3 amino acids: CASSFRGLTEAFF. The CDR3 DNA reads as TGTGCCAGCAGCTTCAGGGGGTTGACTGAAGCTTTCTTT.

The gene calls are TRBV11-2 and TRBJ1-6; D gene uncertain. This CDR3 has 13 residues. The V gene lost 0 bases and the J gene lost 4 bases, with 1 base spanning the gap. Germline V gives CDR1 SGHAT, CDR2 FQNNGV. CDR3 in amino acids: CASSLEYNSPLHF. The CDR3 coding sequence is TGTGCCAGCAGCTTAGAGTATAATTCACCCCTCCACTTT. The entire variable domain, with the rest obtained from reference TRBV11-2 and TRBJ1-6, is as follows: EAGVAQSPRYKIIEKRQSVAFWCNPISGHATLYWYQQILGQGPKLLIQFQNNGVVDDSQLPKDRFSAERLKGVDSTLKIQPAKLEDSAVYLCASSLEYNSPLHFGNGTRLTVT.

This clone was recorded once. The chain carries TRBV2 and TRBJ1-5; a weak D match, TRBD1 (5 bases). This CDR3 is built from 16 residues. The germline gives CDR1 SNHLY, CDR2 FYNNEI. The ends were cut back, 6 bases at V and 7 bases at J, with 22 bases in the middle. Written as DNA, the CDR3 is TGTGCCAGCAGGGGGGGGACCTATGTACGACGACAGCCCCAGCATTTT. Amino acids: CASRGGTYVRRQPQHF.

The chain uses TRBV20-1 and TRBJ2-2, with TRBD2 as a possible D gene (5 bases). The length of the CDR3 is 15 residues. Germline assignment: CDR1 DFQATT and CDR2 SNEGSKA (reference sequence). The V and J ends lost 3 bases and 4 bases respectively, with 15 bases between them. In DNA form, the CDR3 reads TGCAGTGCTAGTGTGGGGAGTCATAGCACCGGGGAGCTGTTTTTT. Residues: CSASVGSHSTGELFF.

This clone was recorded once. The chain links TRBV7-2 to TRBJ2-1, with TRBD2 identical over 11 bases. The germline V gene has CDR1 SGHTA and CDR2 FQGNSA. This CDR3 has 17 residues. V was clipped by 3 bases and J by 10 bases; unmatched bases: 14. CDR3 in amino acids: CASSFGSWTSGPQEQFF. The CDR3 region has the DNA TGTGCCAGCAGCTTTGGTAGTTGGACTAGCGGGCCCCAGGAGCAGTTCTTC.

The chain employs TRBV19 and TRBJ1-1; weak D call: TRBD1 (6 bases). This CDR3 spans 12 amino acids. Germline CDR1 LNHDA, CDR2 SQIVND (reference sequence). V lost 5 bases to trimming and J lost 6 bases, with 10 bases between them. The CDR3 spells CASSGTIAEAFF. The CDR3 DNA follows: TGTGCCAGTAGTGGGACAATTGCTGAAGCTTTCTTT.

The CDR3 reads CASSLDSQAKNIQYF. As DNA, the CDR3 is TGTGCCAGCAGCTTAGATTCCCAGGCCAAAAACATTCAGTACTTC. V gene TRBV11-2 combines with J gene TRBJ2-4, with D uncertain. Germline assignment: CDR1 SGHAT and CDR2 FQNNGV. This CDR3 has 15 residues. Between the trimmed V and J ends, which lost 0 bases and 1 base, there was a span of 7 bases.

CDR3 coding DNA: TGTGCCAGCAGGACGGTTGGGGGCAGGGTGGGGCCCTATGGCTACACCTTC. It codes for CASRTVGGRVGPYGYTF. This chain uses TRBV2 with TRBJ1-2, with a possible D match to TRBD1 (6 bases). Germline V gene lookup returns CDR1 SNHLY and CDR2 FYNNEI. Trimming removed 6 bases at V and 4 bases at J, with 24 bases between. This CDR3 comprises 17 residues.

The CDR3 loop is CASSQGMNTEAFF. CDR3 nucleotide sequence: TGTGCCAGCAGTCAAGGGATGAACACTGAAGCTTTCTTT. The chain links TRBV11-3 to TRBJ1-1; D uncertain. Trimming removed 6 bases at V and 0 bases at J, with 8 bases between. Germline CDR1 SGHNT, CDR2 YENEEA. The CDR3 is 13 amino acids.

The CDR3 DNA sequence: TGTGCCAGCAGAACGGGTACTAGCGGTCTTTACGAGCAGTACTTC. It specifies CASRTGTSGLYEQYF. The V and J genes are TRBV6-5 and TRBJ2-7, with 8 bases matching TRBD2. Germline CDR1 MNHEY, CDR2 SVGAGI. Trimming took 6 bases from V and 4 from J; bases not matched to a gene: 11. The CDR3 is 15 residues long.

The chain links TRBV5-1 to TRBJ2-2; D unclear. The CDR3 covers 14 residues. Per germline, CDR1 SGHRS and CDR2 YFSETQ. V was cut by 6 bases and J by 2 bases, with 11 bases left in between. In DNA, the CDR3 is TGCGCCAGCATGATCCAAGGAAACACCGGGGAGCTGTTTTTT. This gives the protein CASMIQGNTGELFF. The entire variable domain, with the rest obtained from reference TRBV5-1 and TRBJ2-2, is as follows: KAGVTQTPRYLIKTRGQQVTLSCSPISGHRSVSWYQQTPGQGLQFLFEYFSETQRNKGNFPGRFSGRQFSNSRSEMNVSTLELGDSALYLCASMIQGNTGELFFGEGSRLTVL.

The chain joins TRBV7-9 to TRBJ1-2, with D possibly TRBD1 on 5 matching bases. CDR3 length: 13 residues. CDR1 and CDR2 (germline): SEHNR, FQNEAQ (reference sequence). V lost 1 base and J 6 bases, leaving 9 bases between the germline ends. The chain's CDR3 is CASSLVGDDGYTF. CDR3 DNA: TGTGCCAGCAGCTTAGTAGGGGACGATGGCTACACCTTC.

CDR3 in DNA: TGTGCCAGCAGTACGGGACCCGCGGTCCCCGGGGAGCTGTTTTTT. Translation gives CASSTGPAVPGELFF. This sequence joins TRBV6-2 or TRBV6-3 and TRBJ2-2, with D perhaps being TRBD1 or TRBD2 (5 bases each). The V end lost 5 bases, the J end lost 6 bases, and 16 bases lay between the germline ends. Germline-derived CDR1 and CDR2 are MNHEY and SVGEGT. This CDR3 has 15 residues.

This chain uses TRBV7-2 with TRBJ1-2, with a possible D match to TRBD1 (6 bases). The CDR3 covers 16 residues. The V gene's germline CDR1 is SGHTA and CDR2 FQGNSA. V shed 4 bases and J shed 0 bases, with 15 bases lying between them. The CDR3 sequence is CASSSPTGFANYGYTF. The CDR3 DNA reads TGTGCCAGCAGCTCACCAACAGGGTTTGCTAACTATGGCTACACCTTC.

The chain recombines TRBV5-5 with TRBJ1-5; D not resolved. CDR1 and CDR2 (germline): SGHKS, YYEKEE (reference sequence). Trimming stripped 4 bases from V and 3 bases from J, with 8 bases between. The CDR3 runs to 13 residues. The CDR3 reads CASSRIYNQPQHF. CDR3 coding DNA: TGTGCCAGCAGCCGAATTTACAATCAGCCCCAGCATTTT.

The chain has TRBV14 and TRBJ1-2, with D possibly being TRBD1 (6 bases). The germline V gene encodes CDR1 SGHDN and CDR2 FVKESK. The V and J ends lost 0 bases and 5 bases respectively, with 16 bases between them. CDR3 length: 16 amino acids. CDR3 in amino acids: CASSQDLGQLSYGYTF. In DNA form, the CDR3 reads TGTGCCAGCAGCCAAGATTTAGGACAGCTATCTTATGGCTACACCTTC.

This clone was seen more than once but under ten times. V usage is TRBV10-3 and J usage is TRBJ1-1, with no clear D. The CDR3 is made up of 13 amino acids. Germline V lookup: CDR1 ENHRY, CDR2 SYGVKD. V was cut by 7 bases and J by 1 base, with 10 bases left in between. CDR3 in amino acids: CAIMEVPNTEAFF. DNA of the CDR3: TGTGCCATCATGGAAGTACCGAACACTGAAGCTTTCTTT.

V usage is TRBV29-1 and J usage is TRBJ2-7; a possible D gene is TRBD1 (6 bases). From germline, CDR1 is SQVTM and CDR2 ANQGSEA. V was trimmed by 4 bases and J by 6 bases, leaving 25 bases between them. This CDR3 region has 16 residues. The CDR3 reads CSVVPDSVFDLTEQYF. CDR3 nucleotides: TGCAGCGTTGTCCCGGACAGTGTCTTTGACCTTACCGAGCAGTACTTC.

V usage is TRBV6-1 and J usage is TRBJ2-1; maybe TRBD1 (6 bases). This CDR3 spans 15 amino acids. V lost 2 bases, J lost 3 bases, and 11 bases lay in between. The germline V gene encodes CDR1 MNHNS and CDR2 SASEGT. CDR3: CASSELRGGYNEQFF. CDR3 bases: TGTGCCAGCAGTGAATTGAGAGGGGGCTACAATGAGCAGTTCTTC.

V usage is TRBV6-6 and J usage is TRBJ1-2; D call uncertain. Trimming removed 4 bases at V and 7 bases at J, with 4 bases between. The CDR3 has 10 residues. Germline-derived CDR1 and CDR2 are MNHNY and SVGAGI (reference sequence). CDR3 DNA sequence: TGTGCCAGCAGTTGGGGTGGCTACACCTTC. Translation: CASSWGGYTF.

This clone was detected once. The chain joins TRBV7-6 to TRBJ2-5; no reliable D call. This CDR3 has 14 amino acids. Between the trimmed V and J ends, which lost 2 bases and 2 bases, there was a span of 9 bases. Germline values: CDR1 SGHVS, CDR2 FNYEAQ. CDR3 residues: CASSLTYGQETQYF. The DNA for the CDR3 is TGTGCCAGCAGCTTAACGTATGGGCAAGAGACCCAGTACTTC.

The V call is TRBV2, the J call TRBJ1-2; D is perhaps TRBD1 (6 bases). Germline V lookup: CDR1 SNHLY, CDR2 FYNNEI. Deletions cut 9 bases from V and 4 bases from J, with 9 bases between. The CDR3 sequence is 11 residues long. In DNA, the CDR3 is TGTGCCAGTCAGGGGACCTATGGCTACACCTTC. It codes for CASQGTYGYTF.

The CDR3 region has the DNA TGTGCCGGGGGGAGAGGGAGCCACGAGCAGTACTTC. It is translated as CAGGRGSHEQYF. The chain uses TRBV30 and TRBJ2-7; D perhaps matches TRBD2 (6 bases). The CDR3 covers 12 residues. Germline V gene data show CDR1 as GTSNPN and CDR2 as SVGIG (reference sequence). Trimming took off 8 bases at V and 5 bases at J, with 16 bases between the two ends.

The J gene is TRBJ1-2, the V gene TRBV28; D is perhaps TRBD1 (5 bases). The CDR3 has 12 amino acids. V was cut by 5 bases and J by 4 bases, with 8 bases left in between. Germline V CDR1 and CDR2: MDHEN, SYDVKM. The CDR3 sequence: CASSTGLYGYTF. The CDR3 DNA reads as TGTGCCAGCAGTACAGGACTCTATGGCTACACCTTC.

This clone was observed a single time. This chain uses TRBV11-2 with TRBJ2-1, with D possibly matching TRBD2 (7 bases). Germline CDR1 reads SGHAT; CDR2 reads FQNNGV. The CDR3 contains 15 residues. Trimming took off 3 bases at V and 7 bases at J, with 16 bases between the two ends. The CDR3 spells CASSFGAGALNEQFF. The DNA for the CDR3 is TGTGCCAGCAGCTTCGGGGCGGGGGCCTTAAATGAGCAGTTCTTC.

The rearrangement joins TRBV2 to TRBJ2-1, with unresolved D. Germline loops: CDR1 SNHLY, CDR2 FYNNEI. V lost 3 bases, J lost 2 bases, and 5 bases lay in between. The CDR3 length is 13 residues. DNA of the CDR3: TGTGCCAGCAGTGAGGGGACCTACAATGAGCAGTTCTTC. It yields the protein CASSEGTYNEQFF.

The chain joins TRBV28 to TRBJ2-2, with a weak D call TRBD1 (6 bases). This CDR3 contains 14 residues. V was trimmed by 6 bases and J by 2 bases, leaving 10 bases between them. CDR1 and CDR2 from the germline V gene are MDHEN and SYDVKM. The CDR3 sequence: CASRARGNTGELFF. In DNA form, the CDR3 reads TGTGCCAGCAGGGCCAGGGGAAACACCGGGGAGCTGTTTTTT.

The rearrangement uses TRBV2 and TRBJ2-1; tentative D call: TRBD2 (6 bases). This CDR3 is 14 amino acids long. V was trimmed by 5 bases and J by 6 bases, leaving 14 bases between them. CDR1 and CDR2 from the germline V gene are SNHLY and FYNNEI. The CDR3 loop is CASSRLASVNEQFF. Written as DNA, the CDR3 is TGTGCCAGCAGTAGGCTAGCGTCGGTCAATGAGCAGTTCTTC.